The entry below describes one T cell receptor (beta chain). An end of the junction differs from the germline gene, which may be a read error. Described time point: baseline pretreatment blood. Treatment specified: 15 Gy SBRT to primary tumor, nephrectomy 4 weeks later. These data come from a study of radiation and T cells in renal cell carcinoma. The CDR3 length is 14 residues. CDR1 and CDR2 (germline): SSHAT, FNYEAQ (reference sequence). The table came from immunoSEQ multiplex PCR; TCRdb's copy has only in-frame clones and leaves some out. The sample lists 130,000 to 150,000 clones; approximately 91% were seen once.

Material: blood, obtained from a patient whose treatment included radiotherapy and nephrectomy. This chain connects TRBV7-7 to TRBJ2-5, with a possible D match to TRBD2 (5 bases). This clonotype was sampled from a woman aged 45-59 years with renal cell carcinoma. CDR3 bases: TGTGCTAGCAGCTTAGGGCGGGACCAAGAGACCCAGTACTTC. Amino acid sequence: CASSLGRDQETQYF.